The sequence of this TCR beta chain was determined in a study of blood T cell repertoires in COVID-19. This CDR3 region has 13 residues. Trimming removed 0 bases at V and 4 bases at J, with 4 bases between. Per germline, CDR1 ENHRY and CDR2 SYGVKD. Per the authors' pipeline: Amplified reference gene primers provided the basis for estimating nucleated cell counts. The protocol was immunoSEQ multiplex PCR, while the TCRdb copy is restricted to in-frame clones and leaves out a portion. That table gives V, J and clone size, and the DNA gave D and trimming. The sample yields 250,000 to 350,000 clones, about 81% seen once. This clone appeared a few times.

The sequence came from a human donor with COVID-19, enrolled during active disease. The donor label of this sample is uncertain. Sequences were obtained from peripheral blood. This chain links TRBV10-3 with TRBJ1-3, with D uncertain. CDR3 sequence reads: CAISESPGNTIYF. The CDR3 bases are TGTGCCATCAGTGAGTCCCCGGGAAACACCATATATTTT.